These T cell receptor beta chains were read from a single sample in a study of cytomegalovirus exposure and HLA in healthy donors. Measured with immunoSEQ multiplex PCR; TCRdb has only the in-frame clones, and not every one. The sample has approximately 150,000 clones; approximately 79% are singletons. Material for sequencing was PBMCs. The receptors were gathered from a man in his 60s in good health and CMV-seronegative. Each CDR3 is given with its conserved first and last residue. A D gene is named only where the DNA matches it firmly. A row's size may be missing; if present it is once, few, many or a size class.

d_call: NA
clone_size: few
v_call: TRBV29-1
j_call: TRBJ1-2
cdr3_aa: CSVVSQVDDLTF
cdr3_nt: TGCAGCGTTGTAAGCCAAGTCGATGATCTAACCTTC

d_call: TRBD1
clone_size: NA
v_call: TRBV15
j_call: TRBJ1-1
cdr3_aa: CATSRGTGGRTEAFF
cdr3_nt: TGTGCCACCAGCAGGGGGACAGGGGGTAGGACTGAAGCTTTCTTT

d_call: NA
clone_size: few
v_call: TRBV30
j_call: TRBJ2-2
cdr3_aa: CAWSDEYIGELFF
cdr3_nt: TGTGCCTGGAGTGATGAGTATATCGGGGAGCTGTTTTTT

d_call: TRBD2
clone_size: NA
v_call: TRBV14
j_call: TRBJ2-7
cdr3_aa: CASTTLAGPPYEQYF
cdr3_nt: TGTGCCAGCACAACCCTAGCGGGGCCACCCTACGAGCAGTACTTC

d_call: NA
clone_size: few
v_call: TRBV4-2
j_call: TRBJ1-4
cdr3_aa: CASSTTAGIIATNEKLFF
cdr3_nt: TGTGCCAGCAGCACGACAGCAGGGATAATTGCAACTAATGAAAAACTGTTTTTT

d_call: NA
clone_size: NA
v_call: TRBV11-1
j_call: TRBJ2-7
cdr3_aa: CASRAPGYEQYF
cdr3_nt: TGTGCCAGCAGAGCGCCTGGCTACGAGCAGTACTTC

d_call: TRBD2
clone_size: NA
v_call: TRBV19
j_call: TRBJ2-5
cdr3_aa: CASSIVGSGGEETQYF
cdr3_nt: TGTGCCAGTAGTATAGTGGGTAGCGGGGGGGAAGAGACCCAGTACTTC

d_call: NA
clone_size: NA
v_call: TRBV29-1
j_call: TRBJ2-1
cdr3_aa: CSVVGQINEQFF
cdr3_nt: TGCAGCGTTGTGGGCCAGATCAATGAGCAGTTCTTC

d_call: NA
clone_size: NA
v_call: TRBV9
j_call: TRBJ2-2
cdr3_aa: CASSSLINTGELFF
cdr3_nt: TGTGCCAGCAGCTCTCTAATAAACACCGGGGAGCTGTTTTTT

d_call: NA
clone_size: NA
v_call: TRBV29-1
j_call: TRBJ2-7
cdr3_aa: CSVGQGDHEQYF
cdr3_nt: TGCAGCGTTGGCCAGGGCGACCACGAGCAGTACTTC

d_call: TRBD2
clone_size: NA
v_call: TRBV10-3
j_call: TRBJ2-3
cdr3_aa: CAISLAGGSTDTQYF
cdr3_nt: TGTGCCATCAGTCTAGCGGGGGGAAGCACAGATACGCAGTATTTT

d_call: NA
clone_size: NA
v_call: TRBV2
j_call: TRBJ1-5
cdr3_aa: CASSDFGRGDQPQHF
cdr3_nt: TGTGCCAGCAGTGACTTCGGCAGGGGAGACCAGCCCCAGCATTTT

d_call: TRBD2
clone_size: few
v_call: TRBV4-1
j_call: TRBJ2-7
cdr3_aa: CASSQVTREGREQYF
cdr3_nt: TGCGCCAGCAGCCAAGTGACGCGGGAGGGCCGCGAGCAGTACTTC

d_call: NA
clone_size: few
v_call: TRBV6-5
j_call: TRBJ2-6
cdr3_aa: CASSYDGRNVLTF
cdr3_nt: TGTGCCAGCAGTTACGATGGCAGAAACGTCCTGACTTTC

d_call: NA
clone_size: once
v_call: TRBV28
j_call: TRBJ1-5
cdr3_aa: CASSPQGGRGQPQHF
cdr3_nt: TGTGCCAGCAGTCCCCAGGGCGGACGCGGTCAGCCCCAGCATTTT

d_call: NA
clone_size: few
v_call: TRBV21-1
j_call: TRBJ2-1
cdr3_aa: CASSNSGRQTYNEQFF
cdr3_nt: TGTGCCAGCAGCAATAGCGGGAGGCAAACCTACAATGAGCAGTTCTTC

d_call: NA
clone_size: NA
v_call: TRBV7-9
j_call: TRBJ1-2
cdr3_aa: CASTIQATYGYTF
cdr3_nt: TGTGCCAGCACTATACAGGCGACCTATGGCTACACCTTC

d_call: NA
clone_size: NA
v_call: TRBV19
j_call: TRBJ1-6
cdr3_aa: CASTPGGRVDSPLHF
cdr3_nt: TGTGCCAGTACCCCGGGGGGCAGGGTGGATTCACCCCTCCACTTT

d_call: TRBD1
clone_size: NA
v_call: TRBV5-5
j_call: TRBJ1-3
cdr3_aa: CASSVYSGQGSGNTIYF
cdr3_nt: TGTGCCAGCAGCGTCTATTCCGGACAGGGCTCTGGAAACACCATATATTTT

d_call: NA
clone_size: NA
v_call: TRBV5-4
j_call: TRBJ1-1
cdr3_aa: CASSLAGGARLAFF
cdr3_nt: TGTGCCAGCAGCTTGGCCGGGGGGGCACGTCTAGCTTTCTTT

d_call: TRBD1
clone_size: NA
v_call: TRBV19
j_call: TRBJ1-4
cdr3_aa: CASTQGQGDEKLFF
cdr3_nt: TGTGCCAGTACACAAGGACAGGGAGATGAAAAACTGTTTTTT

d_call: TRBD2
clone_size: NA
v_call: TRBV7-2
j_call: TRBJ2-5
cdr3_aa: CASSLAAGGSRGAQYF
cdr3_nt: TGTGCCAGCAGCTTAGCGGCGGGGGGCTCGAGAGGGGCCCAGTACTTC

d_call: NA
clone_size: once
v_call: TRBV28
j_call: TRBJ2-7
cdr3_aa: CASSYSLYEQYF
cdr3_nt: TGTGCCAGCAGCTATTCGCTCTACGAGCAGTACTTC

d_call: NA
clone_size: NA
v_call: TRBV28
j_call: TRBJ2-1
cdr3_aa: CASTFGDSHSRGEQFF
cdr3_nt: TGTGCCAGCACTTTTGGGGACTCCCATTCTCGGGGTGAGCAGTTCTTC

d_call: TRBD2
clone_size: few
v_call: TRBV27
j_call: TRBJ2-1
cdr3_aa: CASSKTSGGVIEQFF
cdr3_nt: TGTGCCAGCAGTAAAACTAGCGGGGGGGTAATTGAGCAGTTCTTC

d_call: TRBD1
clone_size: NA
v_call: TRBV27
j_call: TRBJ2-2
cdr3_aa: CASSCPTEYTGQGVNTGELFF
cdr3_nt: TGTGCCAGCAGTTGTCCGACCGAATACACGGGACAGGGGGTAAACACCGGGGAGCTGTTTTTT

d_call: NA
clone_size: NA
v_call: TRBV4-1
j_call: TRBJ2-1
cdr3_aa: CASSQEGGLIYNEQFF
cdr3_nt: TGCGCCAGCAGCCAAGAAGGGGGTCTGATCTACAATGAGCAGTTCTTC

d_call: NA
clone_size: NA
v_call: TRBV30
j_call: TRBJ1-2
cdr3_aa: CAWTPGGSNGYTF
cdr3_nt: TGTGCCTGGACCCCGGGAGGGTCGAATGGCTACACCTTC

d_call: TRBD2
clone_size: NA
v_call: TRBV4-3
j_call: TRBJ2-7
cdr3_aa: CASSHGLAGAEQYF
cdr3_nt: TGCGCCAGCAGCCACGGACTAGCGGGAGCGGAGCAGTACTTC

d_call: NA
clone_size: NA
v_call: TRBV15
j_call: TRBJ2-7
cdr3_aa: CATSSGGLPYEQYF
cdr3_nt: TGTGCCACCAGTTCAGGAGGTTTACCCTACGAGCAGTACTTC

d_call: TRBD1
clone_size: NA
v_call: TRBV11-1
j_call: TRBJ2-4
cdr3_aa: CASSYRGRATKNIQYF
cdr3_nt: TGTGCCAGCAGCTACAGGGGGCGGGCGACCAAAAACATTCAGTACTTC

d_call: NA
clone_size: NA
v_call: TRBV19
j_call: TRBJ1-5
cdr3_aa: CASRDSNQPQHF
cdr3_nt: TGTGCCAGCCGGGATAGCAATCAGCCCCAGCATTTT

d_call: TRBD1
clone_size: NA
v_call: TRBV27
j_call: TRBJ1-5
cdr3_aa: CASSPQGRGSNQPQHF
cdr3_nt: TGTGCCAGCAGTCCCCAGGGCAGGGGGAGCAATCAGCCCCAGCATTTT

d_call: NA
clone_size: NA
v_call: TRBV27
j_call: TRBJ2-7
cdr3_aa: CASSLSTVGYYEQYF
cdr3_nt: TGTGCCAGCAGTTTATCTACAGTGGGCTACTACGAGCAGTACTTC

d_call: NA
clone_size: NA
v_call: TRBV30
j_call: TRBJ1-6
cdr3_aa: CAWDADTTSSYNSPLHF
cdr3_nt: TGTGCCTGGGATGCGGACACCACGAGCTCCTATAATTCACCCCTCCACTTT

d_call: TRBD2
clone_size: NA
v_call: TRBV4-2
j_call: TRBJ2-3
cdr3_aa: CASSRRLAGGTDTQYF
cdr3_nt: TGTGCCAGCAGTAGGAGGCTAGCGGGGGGTACAGATACGCAGTATTTT

d_call: NA
clone_size: NA
v_call: TRBV25-1
j_call: TRBJ1-2
cdr3_aa: CASSDPYGYTF
cdr3_nt: TGTGCCAGCAGTGACCCATATGGCTACACCTTC

d_call: NA
clone_size: few
v_call: TRBV27
j_call: TRBJ2-1
cdr3_aa: CASSRRDQSYNEQFF
cdr3_nt: TGTGCCAGCAGCCGGAGGGACCAATCGTACAATGAGCAGTTCTTC